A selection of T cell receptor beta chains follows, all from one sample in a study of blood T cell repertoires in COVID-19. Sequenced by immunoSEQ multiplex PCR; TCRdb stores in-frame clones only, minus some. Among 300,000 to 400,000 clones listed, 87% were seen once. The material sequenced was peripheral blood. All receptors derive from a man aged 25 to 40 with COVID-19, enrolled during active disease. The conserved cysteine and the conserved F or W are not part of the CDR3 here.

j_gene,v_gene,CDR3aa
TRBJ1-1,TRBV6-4,ASSDGRTATEAF
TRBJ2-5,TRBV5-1,ASSLATGGFQETQY
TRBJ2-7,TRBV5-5,ASSSGQGTGSYEQY
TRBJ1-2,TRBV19,ASSIDSRRTRGGYGYT
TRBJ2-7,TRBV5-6,ASSLGGLAVAYEQY
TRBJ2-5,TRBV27,ASSIRTGRETQY
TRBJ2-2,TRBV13,ASSVIGELF
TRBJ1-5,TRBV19,ASSNYRGESQPQH
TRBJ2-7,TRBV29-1,SAEGQGAGSHEQY
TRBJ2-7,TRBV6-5,ASNSPSGQDQY
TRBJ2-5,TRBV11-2,ASSPGQGKETQY
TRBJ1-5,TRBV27,ASSRRSQGRRDQPQH
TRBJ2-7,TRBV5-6,ASSLQGTYEQY
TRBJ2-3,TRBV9,ASSVGLAGGVADTQY
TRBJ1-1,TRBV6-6,ASSTDTDHTEAF
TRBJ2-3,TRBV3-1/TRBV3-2,ASSVDGLASDTQY
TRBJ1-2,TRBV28,ASSLSIVGYT
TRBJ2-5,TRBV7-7,ASSPLAGGWAQY
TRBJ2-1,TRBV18,ASSEGLAGAYNEQF
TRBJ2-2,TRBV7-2,ASSLRDRDTGELF